This T cell receptor (beta chain) was documented in a study of patients and donors after allogeneic stem cell transplantation. This CDR3 comprises 15 residues. The V gene's germline CDR1 is DFQATT and CDR2 SNEGSKA (reference sequence). V was cut by 1 base and J by 6 bases, with 15 bases left in between. Via MiXCR, TCRdb re-called the RT-PCR reads, giving one row per CDR3 protein. Among roughly 960,000 distinct CDR3 sequences, more than 15% were seen once, and the ten largest hold 5% to 7.5%. This clonotype showed up just a few times. Material: blood, either unsorted or a sorted T cell fraction (not recorded which). The chain has TRBV20-1 and TRBJ2-2; tentatively, D is TRBD1 (6 bases). The sequence was collected from a human donor who was either an allogeneic HSCT recipient or a stem cell or donor lymphocyte infusion donor (not recorded which). It is not recorded whose cells these are; they may come from a transplant donor. The CDR3 coding sequence is TGCAGTGCTAGAGCCCCGCGACAGGCGGCCGGGGAGCTGTTTTTT. This sequence encodes CSARAPRQAAGELFF.